The present T cell receptor (beta chain) was sequenced within a study of shared clonotypes between healthy human individuals. Whole-study results and caveats: Clonotypes not shared had lower generation probabilities than those common to all four donors. The study's rarefaction showed incomplete sorted-subset sequencing despite large depth.

Data came from immunoSEQ multiplex PCR; TCRdb stores just in-frame clones and leaves some out. The data hold around 2.5 million clones, with 90% to 95% observed a single time. The CDR3 spans 15 residues. Germline V gene sequence: CDR1 KGHSH, CDR2 LQKENI. The V and J ends lost 3 bases and 5 bases respectively, with 14 bases between them. With respect to this clone: What it binds is not known.

Input material: naive CD4+ T cells from PBMCs. The subset denotes: CD45RA+ positively selected. The TCR sequence derives from a man aged 18 to 29 in good health. Some clones in this sample may be carry-over from other donors' samples. The chain employs TRBV18 and TRBJ2-1; either TRBD1 or TRBD2 may supply D (5 bases each). The CDR3 sequence is CASSPQGWRNNEQFF. The CDR3 region has the DNA TGTGCCAGCTCACCCCAGGGATGGAGGAACAATGAGCAGTTCTTC.